This T cell receptor (beta chain) was identified during a study of blood T cell repertoires in COVID-19 (dated by TCRdb to the early 2020s). Looking at the study overall: The collaborator samples originated in the United States, Italy and Spain and spanned the acute and convalescent phases of COVID-19. The prospective study material was composed of cDNA or gDNA derived from T cells, B-cell-depleted T cells, or PBMCs. The dataset comprised deeply sampled blood TCRbeta repertoires from subjects exposed to, actively infected with, or recovered from COVID-19. A freely available public database, intended as a resource for researchers studying the immune response to SARS-CoV-2, is where the repertoires were released. Samples came from the ongoing ImmuneRACE study (first 160 participants) plus 1,254 subjects from 6 global collaborators. Sample metadata almost always included a de-identified subject ID, COVID-19 status, age in years and sex. Where HLA class I and class II types were available, the types were taken from metadata supplied by the sample provider, not from assay-based typing. Results the study describes overall, beyond this receptor: The amount of clinical and demographic metadata varied by source and participant and was provided uncurated.

TCRbeta CDR3 regions were amplified from genomic DNA using the immunoSEQ Assay, a bias-controlled multiplex PCR. As for how the authors treated the data: Within the assay, amplification of reference gene primers was used to estimate how many nucleated cells each sample contained. Sequence reads were collapsed and filtered to measure the absolute abundance of every unique TCRbeta CDR3 rearrangement. For each sample, productive Simpson clonality was calculated as the square root of Simpson's diversity index over productive rearrangements. TCRdb's version of the immuneACCESS table is confined to in-frame rearrangements and falls short of the full clone set. An unresolved V gene accounts for under half of the shortfall where checked; the remainder is of unknown origin. That table is the source of V, J and clone size, and D and trimming were worked out from the DNA. Present in this sample are 300,000 to 400,000 clones, under 95% of which were seen just once. 2% to 3% of the sample belongs to the ten largest clones.

In the prospective study, participants were roughly 18 to 100 years old, resided in about two dozen geographic areas of the United States, and were enrolled through a virtual design. To assign participants to cohorts, the prospective study relied on clinical history that participants themselves reported in a screening survey and a study questionnaire. Recovered participants in ImmuneRACE Cohort 3 were defined as having two consecutive negative NP/OP PCR tests, clearance from a healthcare professional, or resolution of symptoms. In the prospective study, mobile phlebotomists collected whole blood, serum and a nasopharyngeal or oropharyngeal swab from each participant. Participants in the prospective study had the option to provide additional blood draws and questionnaires over a roughly 2-month period. Blood samples from the prospective study were shipped frozen or at room temperature prior to DNA extraction.

Note on this clone: Its antigen has not been determined. No base-level quality is on record; no much larger clone is a single base apart. Other nucleotide sequences in the sample specify the same CDR3.

This sequence was found in a man between 60 and 75 years old who had recovered from COVID-19. Source material: PBMCs or T cells enriched from blood (not recorded which).

The CDR3 corresponds to CASSQGQGNTEAFF. Here is the DNA: TGTGCCAGCAGCCAAGGGCAGGGGAACACTGAAGCTTTCTTT. The sequence is built from TRBV3-1 (or the pseudogene TRBV3-2) and TRBJ1-1, and possibly TRBD1, on 5 matching bases. The CDR3 has 14 amino acids, counting the end cysteine and phenylalanine. Only the CDR3 region is kept as DNA, spanning 42 bases read in frame from base 1. The germline V gene (reference sequence) yields LGHDT for CDR1 and YNNKEL for CDR2. Trimming costs V 1 base and J 1 base, and their ends lie 7 bases apart.